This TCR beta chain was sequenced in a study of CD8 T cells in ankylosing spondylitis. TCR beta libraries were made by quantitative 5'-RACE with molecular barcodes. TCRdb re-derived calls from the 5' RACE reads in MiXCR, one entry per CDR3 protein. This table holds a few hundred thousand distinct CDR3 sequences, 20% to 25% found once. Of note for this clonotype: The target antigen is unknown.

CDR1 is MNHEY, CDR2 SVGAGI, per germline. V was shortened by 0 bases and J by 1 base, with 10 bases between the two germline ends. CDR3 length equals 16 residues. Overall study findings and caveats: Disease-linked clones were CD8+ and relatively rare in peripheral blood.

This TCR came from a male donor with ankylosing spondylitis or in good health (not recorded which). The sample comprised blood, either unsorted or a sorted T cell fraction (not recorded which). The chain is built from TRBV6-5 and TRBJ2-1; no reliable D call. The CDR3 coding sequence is TGTGCCAGCAGTTACTCGACCGATTATTCCTACAATGAGCAGTTCTTC. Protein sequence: CASSYSTDYSYNEQFF.